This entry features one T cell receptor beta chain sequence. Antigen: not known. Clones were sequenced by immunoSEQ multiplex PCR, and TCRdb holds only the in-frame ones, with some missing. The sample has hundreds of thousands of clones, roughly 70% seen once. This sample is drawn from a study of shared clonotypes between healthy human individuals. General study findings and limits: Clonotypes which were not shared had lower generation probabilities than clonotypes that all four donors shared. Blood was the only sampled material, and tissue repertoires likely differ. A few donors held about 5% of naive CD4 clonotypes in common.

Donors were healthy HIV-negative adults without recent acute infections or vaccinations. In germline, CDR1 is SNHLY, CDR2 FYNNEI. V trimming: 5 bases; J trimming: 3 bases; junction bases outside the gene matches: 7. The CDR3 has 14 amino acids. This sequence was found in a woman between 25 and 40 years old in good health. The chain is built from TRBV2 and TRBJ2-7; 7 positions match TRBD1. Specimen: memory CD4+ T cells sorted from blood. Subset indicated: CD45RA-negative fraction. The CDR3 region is CASSPGQLSYEQYF. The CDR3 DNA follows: TGTGCCAGCAGTCCGGGACAGCTAAGCTACGAGCAGTACTTC.